The 5 T cell receptor beta chains presented below share a single source sample, sequenced in a study of blood T cell repertoires in COVID-19. The repertoire was sequenced with immunoSEQ multiplex PCR; TCRdb's copy has only in-frame clones and lacks some. In the table there are tens of thousands of clones, around 87% of which are singletons. Sample: peripheral blood. These receptor sequences come from a man in his fifties or sixties with acute or convalescent COVID-19.

This clone occurred once. The rearrangement links TRBV7-2 to TRBJ2-1; 11 positions match TRBD2. From germline, CDR1 is SGHTA and CDR2 FQGNSA. This CDR3 spans 19 amino acids. The V and J ends lost 4 bases and 0 bases, in that order; junction bases with no gene match: 11. The CDR3 sequence is CASSSNPRLAGGSYNEQFF. CDR3 DNA: TGTGCCAGCAGCTCGAACCCCCGCCTAGCGGGAGGCTCCTACAATGAGCAGTTCTTC.

This rearrangement joins TRBV30 to TRBJ2-6, with TRBD1 matching 9 bases. The CDR3 runs 17 residues. Losses at the gene ends were 5 bases for V and 0 bases for J; bases not matched to a gene: 8. Per germline, CDR1 GTSNPN and CDR2 SVGIG (reference sequence). CDR3 amino acids: CAWHPGQGISGANVLTF. For the CDR3, the DNA is TGTGCCTGGCATCCGGGACAGGGTATCTCTGGGGCCAACGTCCTGACTTTC. Full variable domain (rest looked up from reference TRBV30 and TRBJ2-6): SQTIHQWPATLVQPVGSPLSLECTVEGTSNPNLYWYRQAAGRGLQLLFYSVGIGQISSEVPQNLSASRPQDRQFILSSKKLLLSDSGFYLCAWHPGQGISGANVLTFGAGSRLTVL.

The gene calls are TRBV2 and TRBJ1-6; D possibly corresponds to TRBD1 (6 bases). The V end was cut by 9 bases, the J end by 10 bases, with 13 bases between. The CDR3 runs to 12 residues. Looked up from germline, CDR1 is SNHLY and CDR2 is FYNNEI. The CDR3 region has the DNA TGTGCCAGGAAAACAGGGCACTCACCCCTCCACTTT. Its protein is CARKTGHSPLHF.

The rearrangement uses TRBV19 and TRBJ2-1; maybe TRBD2 (5 bases). The CDR3 loop spans 16 amino acids. Germline V lookup: CDR1 LNHDA, CDR2 SQIVND (reference sequence). V lost 3 bases and J lost 0, with 12 bases in between. In nucleotides, the CDR3 is TGTGCCAGTAGTATTGGCGGGCTAGTCTCCTACAATGAGCAGTTCTTC. Its protein product is CASSIGGLVSYNEQFF. The full variable domain, rest sourced from reference TRBV19 and TRBJ2-1, is DGGITQSPKYLFRKEGQNVTLSCEQNLNHDAMYWYRQDPGQGLRLIYYSQIVNDFQKGDIAEGYSVSREKKESFPLTVTSAQKNPTAFYLCASSIGGLVSYNEQFFGPGTRLTVL.

This clone was recorded once. The chain is built from TRBV12-3 or TRBV12-4 and TRBJ1-5; 7 bases line up with TRBD1. Trimming took 2 bases from V and 6 from J; bases not matched to a gene: 1. The CDR3 is 13 amino acids. CDR3 nucleotide sequence: TGTGCCAGCAGTTTACAGGGGGTTCAGCCCCAGCATTTT. It codes for CASSLQGVQPQHF.